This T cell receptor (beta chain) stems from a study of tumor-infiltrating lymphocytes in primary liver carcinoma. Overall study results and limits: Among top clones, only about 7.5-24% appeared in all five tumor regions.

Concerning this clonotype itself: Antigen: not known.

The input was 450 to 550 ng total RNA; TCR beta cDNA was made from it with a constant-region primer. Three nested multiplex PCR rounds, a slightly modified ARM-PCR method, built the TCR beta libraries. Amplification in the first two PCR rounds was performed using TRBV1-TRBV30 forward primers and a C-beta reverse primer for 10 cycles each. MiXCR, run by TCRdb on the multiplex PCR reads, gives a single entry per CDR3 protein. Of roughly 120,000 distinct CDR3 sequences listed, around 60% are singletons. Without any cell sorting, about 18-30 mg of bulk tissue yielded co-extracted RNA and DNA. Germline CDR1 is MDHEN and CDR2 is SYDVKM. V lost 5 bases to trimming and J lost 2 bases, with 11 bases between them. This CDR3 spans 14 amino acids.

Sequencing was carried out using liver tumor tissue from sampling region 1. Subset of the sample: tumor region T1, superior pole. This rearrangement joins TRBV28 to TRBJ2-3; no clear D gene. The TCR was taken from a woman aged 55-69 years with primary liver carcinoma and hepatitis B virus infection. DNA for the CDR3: TGTGCCAGCAGTCTGGCCGACGTCACAGATACGCAGTATTTT. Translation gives CASSLADVTDTQYF. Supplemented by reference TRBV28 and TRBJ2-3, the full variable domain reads DVKVTQSSRYLVKRTGEKVFLECVQDMDHENMFWYRQDPGLGLRLIYFSYDVKMKEKGDIPEGYSVSREKKERFSLILESASTNQTSMYLCASSLADVTDTQYFGPGTRLTVL.